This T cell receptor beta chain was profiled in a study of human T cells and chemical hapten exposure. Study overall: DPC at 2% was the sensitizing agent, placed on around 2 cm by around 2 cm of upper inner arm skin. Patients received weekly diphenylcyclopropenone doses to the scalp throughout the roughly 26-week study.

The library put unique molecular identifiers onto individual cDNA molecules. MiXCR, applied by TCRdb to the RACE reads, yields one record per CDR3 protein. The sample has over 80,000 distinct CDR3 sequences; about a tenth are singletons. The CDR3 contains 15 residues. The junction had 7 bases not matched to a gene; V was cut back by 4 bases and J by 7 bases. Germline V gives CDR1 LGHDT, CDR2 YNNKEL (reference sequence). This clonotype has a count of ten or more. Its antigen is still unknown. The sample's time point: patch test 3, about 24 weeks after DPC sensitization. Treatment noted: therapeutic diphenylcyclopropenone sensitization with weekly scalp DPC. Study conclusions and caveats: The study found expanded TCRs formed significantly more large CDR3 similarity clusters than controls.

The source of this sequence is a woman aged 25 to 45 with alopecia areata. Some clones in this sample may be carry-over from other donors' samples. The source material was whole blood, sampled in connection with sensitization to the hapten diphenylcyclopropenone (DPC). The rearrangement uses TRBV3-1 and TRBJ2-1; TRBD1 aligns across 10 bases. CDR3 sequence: CASSLGVGQGNEQFF. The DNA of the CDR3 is TGTGCCAGCAGCCTGGGGGTGGGACAGGGGAATGAGCAGTTCTTC.